These T cell receptor beta chains were read from a single sample in a study of blood T cell repertoires in COVID-19. Profiled with immunoSEQ multiplex PCR; TCRdb holds only in-frame clones, not every one. Of just over 300,000 clones listed, about 91% were seen once; the top ten hold about 9.5%. Sequenced sample: PBMCs or T cells enriched from blood (not recorded which). The receptor source for this set is a woman between 40 and 50 years old who had recovered from COVID-19. Both conserved end residues are trimmed from each CDR3. The D gene is left open where the match is weak.

d_gene	v_gene	CDR3aa
TRBD2	TRBV5-5	ASNPVAGPKGQF
TRBD1	TRBV7-3	ASRGDRENTEAF
TRBD1	TRBV18	ASSPTGGRSEKLF
TRBD1	TRBV11-2	ASSLGTGGATNEKLF
TRBD1	TRBV30	AWSVTGGSPLH
.	TRBV7-8	ASSLAPWTPGNTIY
.	TRBV5-5	ASSLIQVGTQY
.	TRBV28	ASSLEGAGYGYT
.	TRBV11-2	ASSATWSSYNEQF
TRBD1	TRBV4-1	ASSQDRYRGQETQY
.	TRBV28	ASSLPVLYNEQF
TRBD2	TRBV29-1	SVGALAGGTGELF
TRBD1	TRBV9	ASSATGIHSPLH
TRBD2	TRBV5-6	ASSSWPSGALGTKNIQY
.	TRBV7-6	ASSLGVQGEVETQY
TRBD2	TRBV29-1	SVEVALAGGPASYNEQF
TRBD1	TRBV11-3	ASSSDRAEKLF
TRBD2	TRBV6-1	ASSEGTSGRAEQY
.	TRBV19	ASSIEAGPYGYT
.	TRBV7-8	ASSSPGGTAKRVGEKLF
TRBD1	TRBV18	ASSPVGQGVPYEQY
TRBD1	TRBV5-1	ASSLALTGTGGSPLH
TRBD1	TRBV27	ASSGSGQGNYEQY
.	TRBV29-1	SVDTGMGWTQY
TRBD2	TRBV29-1	SASGLAGNYEQY
.	TRBV10-3	AISESFSGQETQY
.	TRBV18	ASSLNISSYEQY
TRBD2	TRBV5-1	ASNRFGTSSGNEQF
.	TRBV7-2	ASSYGDATDTQY
.	TRBV18	ASSPEQGVGMKGF
TRBD2	TRBV6-6	ASSPPGLAGVLIEQF
TRBD1	TRBV9	ASSSYGQGNTEAF
TRBD1	TRBV3-1/TRBV3-2	ASSQEIHRDSLTMPYEQY
.	TRBV11-2	ASSFAAVNTEAF
TRBD2	TRBV6-5	ASSSPGLSYNEQF
.	TRBV19	AARGRGSYEQY
TRBD2	TRBV9	ASSVEGGRAGEQF
TRBD1	TRBV4-2	ASSLHFRGDTEAF
TRBD1	TRBV7-2	ASSTGQGSEKLF
TRBD1	TRBV7-2	ASSLDRGRETQY
.	TRBV12-5	ASGQGTGNTIY
TRBD1	TRBV7-2	ASSPRDRGDSGLAGYT
TRBD2	TRBV9	ASSVSLGGVDGELF
.	TRBV5-8	ASSRSSASSYNSPLH
TRBD1	TRBV6-5	ASILTGLNTEAF
.	TRBV29-1	SVEDGTDIQY
.	TRBV4-3	ASSQDRGLRETQY
.	TRBV19	ASSIGQGQFGYEQY
.	TRBV2	ASSVGGASYEQY
.	TRBV7-2	ASSLGVTESQY
.	TRBV6-1	ASSEWVGGALH
.	TRBV5-1	ASSGGHQMDSNTGELF
TRBD2	TRBV7-6	ASGPGLAGETDTQY
.	TRBV6-5	ASSYYGGNPYNEQF